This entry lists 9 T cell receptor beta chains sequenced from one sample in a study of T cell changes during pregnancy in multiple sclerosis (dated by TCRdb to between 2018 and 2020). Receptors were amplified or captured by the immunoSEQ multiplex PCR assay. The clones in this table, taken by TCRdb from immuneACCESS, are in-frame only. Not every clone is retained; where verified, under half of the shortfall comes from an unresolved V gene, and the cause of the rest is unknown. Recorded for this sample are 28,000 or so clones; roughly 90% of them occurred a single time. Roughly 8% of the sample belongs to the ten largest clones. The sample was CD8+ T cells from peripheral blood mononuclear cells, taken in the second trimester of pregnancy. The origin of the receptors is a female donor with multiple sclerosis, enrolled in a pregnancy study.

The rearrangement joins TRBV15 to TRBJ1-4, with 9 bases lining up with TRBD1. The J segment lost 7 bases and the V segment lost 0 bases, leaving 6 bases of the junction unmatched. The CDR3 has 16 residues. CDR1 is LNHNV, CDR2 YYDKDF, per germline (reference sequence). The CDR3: CATSRDPGTGPEKLFF. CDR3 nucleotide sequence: TGTGCCACCAGCAGAGATCCCGGGACAGGGCCTGAAAAACTGTTTTTT.

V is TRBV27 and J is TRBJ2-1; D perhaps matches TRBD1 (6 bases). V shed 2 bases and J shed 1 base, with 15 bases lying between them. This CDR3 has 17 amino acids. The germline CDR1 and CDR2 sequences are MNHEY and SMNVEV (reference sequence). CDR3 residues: CASSLQGSVRSYNEQFF. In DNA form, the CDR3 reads TGTGCCAGCAGTTTACAGGGGTCAGTACGTTCCTACAATGAGCAGTTCTTC.

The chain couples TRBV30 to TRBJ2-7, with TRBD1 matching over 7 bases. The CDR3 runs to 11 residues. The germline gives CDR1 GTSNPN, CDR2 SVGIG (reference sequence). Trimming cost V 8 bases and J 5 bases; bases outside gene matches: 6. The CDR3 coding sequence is TGTGCCCTTTCAGGGGGTAACGAGCAGTACTTC. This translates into CALSGGNEQYF.

CDR3: CASSYIQGDTQYF. The CDR3 DNA reads as TGTGCCAGCAGTTACATACAGGGTGATACGCAGTATTTT. This sequence joins TRBV27 and TRBJ2-3; D may be TRBD1 (6 bases). The CDR3 consists of 13 residues. V gave up 4 bases and J gave up 6 bases, with 11 bases separating them. Per the germline V gene, CDR1 is MNHEY and CDR2 is SMNVEV (reference sequence).

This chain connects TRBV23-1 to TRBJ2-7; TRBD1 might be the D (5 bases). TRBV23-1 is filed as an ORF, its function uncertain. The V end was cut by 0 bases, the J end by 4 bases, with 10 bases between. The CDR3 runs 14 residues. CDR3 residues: CASSQSAGLYEQYF. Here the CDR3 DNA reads TGCGCCAGCAGTCAATCCGCAGGGTTATACGAGCAGTACTTC.

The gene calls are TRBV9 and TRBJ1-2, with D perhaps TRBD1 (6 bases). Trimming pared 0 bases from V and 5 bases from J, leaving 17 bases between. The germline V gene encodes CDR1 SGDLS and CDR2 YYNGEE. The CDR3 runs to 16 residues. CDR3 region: CASSVAKQGTAYGYTF. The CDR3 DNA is TGTGCCAGCAGCGTAGCCAAACAGGGTACTGCGTATGGCTACACCTTC.

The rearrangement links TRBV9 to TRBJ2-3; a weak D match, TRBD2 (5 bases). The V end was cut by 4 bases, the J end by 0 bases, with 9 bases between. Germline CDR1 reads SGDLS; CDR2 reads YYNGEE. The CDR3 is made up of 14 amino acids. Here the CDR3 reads CASSRGQSTDTQYF. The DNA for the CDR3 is TGTGCCAGCAGCCGAGGGCAGAGCACAGATACGCAGTATTTT.

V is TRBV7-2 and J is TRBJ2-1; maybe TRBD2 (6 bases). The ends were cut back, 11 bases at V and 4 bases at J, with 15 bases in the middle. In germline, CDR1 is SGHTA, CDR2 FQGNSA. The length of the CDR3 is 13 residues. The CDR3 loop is CASLGGAYNEQFF. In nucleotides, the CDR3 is TGTGCCTCCCTCGGGGGAGCGTACAATGAGCAGTTCTTC.

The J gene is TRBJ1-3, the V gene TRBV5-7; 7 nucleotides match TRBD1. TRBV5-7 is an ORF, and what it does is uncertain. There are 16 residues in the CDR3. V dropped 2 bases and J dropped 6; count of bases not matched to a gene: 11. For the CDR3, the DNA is TGTGCCAGCAGCTTCGTGACAGGGTGTGTGGAAAACACCATATATTTT. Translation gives CASSFVTGCVENTIYF.